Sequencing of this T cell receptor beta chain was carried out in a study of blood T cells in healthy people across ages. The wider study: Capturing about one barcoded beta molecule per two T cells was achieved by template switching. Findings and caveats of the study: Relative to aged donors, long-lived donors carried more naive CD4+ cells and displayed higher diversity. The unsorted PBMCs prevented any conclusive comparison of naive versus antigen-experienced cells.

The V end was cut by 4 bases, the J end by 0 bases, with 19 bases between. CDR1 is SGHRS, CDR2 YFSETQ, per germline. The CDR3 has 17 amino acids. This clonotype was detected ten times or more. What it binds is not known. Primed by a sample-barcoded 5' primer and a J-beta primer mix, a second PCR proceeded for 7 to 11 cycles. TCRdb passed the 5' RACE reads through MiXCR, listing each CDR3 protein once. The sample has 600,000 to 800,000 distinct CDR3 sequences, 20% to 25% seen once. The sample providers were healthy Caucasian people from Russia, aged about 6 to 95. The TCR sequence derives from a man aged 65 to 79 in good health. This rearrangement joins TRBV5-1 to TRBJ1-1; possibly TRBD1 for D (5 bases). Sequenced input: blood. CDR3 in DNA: TGCGCCAGCAGCCCCGGTTCCGGGGCCAAGATGAACACTGAAGCTTTCTTT. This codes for CASSPGSGAKMNTEAFF.